This paragraph covers one T cell receptor (beta chain) sequence. Its specificity is not known. Using CD45RO/CCR7/CD25/CD127/CD95/CD27, CD4+ naive, central memory, regulatory and stem cell-like memory cells were sorted. All of the isolated RNA was reverse transcribed, so expressed TCRB transcripts were sequenced. Sequencing used immunoSEQ multiplex PCR; TCRdb keeps in-frame clones, though not all of them. This table holds hundreds of thousands of clones, roughly 14% found once. This specimen comes from a study of beta chain features in type 1 diabetes. CDR1 SGHDT and CDR2 YYEEEE come from the germline V gene. CDR3 length: 14 amino acids. After removal of 4 bases from V and 7 bases from J, the junction contained 5 bases not matched to a gene. General observations from the study: Type 1 diabetes patients showed a moderate but significant shortening of TCRB CDR3s in all four CD4+ subsets. Sequencing of cDNA might inflate the share of cells that strongly express TCR.

Source material: naive CD4+ T cells from blood. This chain joins TRBV5-6 and TRBJ1-6; 7 bases map to TRBD1. This TCR was recovered from a woman aged 40 to 50 in good health. CDR3 in amino acids: CASSLRDRNSPLHF. Here the CDR3 DNA reads TGTGCCAGCAGCCTCCGGGACAGAAATTCACCCCTCCACTTT. Looking up the rest from reference TRBV5-6 and TRBJ1-6 gives the full variable domain: DAGVTQSPTHLIKTRGQQVTLRCSPKSGHDTVSWYQQALGQGPQFIFQYYEEEERQRGNFPDRFSGHQFPNYSSELNVNALLLGDSALYLCASSLRDRNSPLHFGNGTRLTVT.